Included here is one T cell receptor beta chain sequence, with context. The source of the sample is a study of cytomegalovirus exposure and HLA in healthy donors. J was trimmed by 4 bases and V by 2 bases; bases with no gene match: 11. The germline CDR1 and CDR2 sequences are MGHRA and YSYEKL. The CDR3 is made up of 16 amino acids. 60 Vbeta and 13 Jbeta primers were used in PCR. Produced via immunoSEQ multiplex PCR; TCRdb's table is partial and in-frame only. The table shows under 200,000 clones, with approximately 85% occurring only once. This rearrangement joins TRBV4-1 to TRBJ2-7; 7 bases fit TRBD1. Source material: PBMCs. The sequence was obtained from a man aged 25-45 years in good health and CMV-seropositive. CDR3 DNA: TGCGCCAGCAGCCAAAGTGGGGGACAGAGCCCATACGAGCAGTACTTC. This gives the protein CASSQSGGQSPYEQYF.